This passage covers 27 T cell receptor beta chains from one sample sequenced in a study of blood T cells in healthy people across ages. The authors ran a second PCR of 7 to 11 cycles using a sample-barcoded 5' primer and a J-beta primer mix. One entry per CDR3 protein results from TCRdb running MiXCR on the 5' RACE reads. Of approximately 810,000 distinct CDR3 sequences listed, roughly 26% are singletons. The sequenced material came from blood. Receptor source: a woman older than 75 in good health.

The chain combines TRBV7-8 with TRBJ2-1; 7 bases align to TRBD1. CDR1 SGHVS and CDR2 FQNEAQ come from the germline V gene. With V trimmed by 5 bases and J by 4 bases, 8 bases remained unmatched. The CDR3 consists of 15 residues. The CDR3 DNA follows: TGTGCCAGCAGCCCCGGACAGGACGAGTACAATGAGCAGTTCTTC. It translates to CASSPGQDEYNEQFF.

To note about this clonotype: A much larger clone differs by one base, so this may be a read error. This chain joins TRBV11-3 and TRBJ2-7; possibly TRBD2 for D (5 bases). Germline CDR1 is SGHNT and CDR2 is YENEEA. CDR3 size: 13 residues. CDR3 residues: CASSFGFGVERYF. The CDR3 nucleotides read TGTGCCAGCAGCTTCGGTTTCGGGGTCGAGCGGTACTTC. The full variable domain, its missing parts supplied by reference TRBV11-3 and TRBJ2-7, is EAGVVQSPRYKIIEKKQPVAFWCNPISGHNTLYWYLQNLGQGPELLIRYENEEAVDDSQLPKDRFSAERLKGVDSTLKIQPAELGDSAVYLCASSFGFGVERYFGPGTRLTVT.

This clonotype was detected many times. The rearrangement links TRBV20-1 to TRBJ1-5, with D uncertain. Trimming cost V 0 bases and J 2 bases, with 14 bases left between them. CDR3 size: 16 residues. Per the germline V gene, CDR1 is DFQATT and CDR2 is SNEGSKA (reference sequence). CDR3 protein: CSARDVLGSRNQPQHF. The CDR3, as DNA: TGCAGTGCTAGAGATGTCTTGGGGTCGCGCAATCAGCCCCAGCATTTT.

This clonotype occurred many times. The CDR3 DNA sequence: TGCGCCAGCAGCTTGAGTTATTCTGGGGCCAACGTCCTGACTTTC. It codes for CASSLSYSGANVLTF. The rearrangement links TRBV5-1 to TRBJ2-6; D is uncertain. V shed 1 base and J shed 1 base, with 6 bases lying between them. The CDR3 length is 15 residues. Germline loops: CDR1 SGHRS, CDR2 YFSETQ.

In this sample, this clonotype turned up many times. The V and J genes are TRBV21-1 and TRBJ2-7. TRBV21-1 is annotated as a pseudogene. The CDR3 is 11 residues long. CDR3 sequence reads: CASSKEAEQYF. The CDR3 nucleotides read TGTGCCAGCAGCAAAGAGGCCGAGCAGTACTTC.

This clonotype was seen a few times. A read error may produce the germline difference seen at one junction end. The chain uses TRBV5-4 and TRBJ1-1, with a weak D call TRBD1 (6 bases). Per germline, CDR1 SGHNT and CDR2 YYREEE (reference sequence). There are 16 residues in the CDR3. The CDR3 bases are TGCGCCAGCAGCCCCCATCTAGGGGGTTTCAACACTGAAGCTTTCTTT. Amino acids: CASSPHLGGFNTEAFF. The full variable domain, rest sourced from reference TRBV5-4 and TRBJ1-1, is ETGVTQSPTHLIKTRGQQVTLRCSSQSGHNTVSWYQQALGQGPQFIFQYYREEENGRGNFPPRFSGLQFPNYSSELNVNALELDDSALYLCASSPHLGGFNTEAFFGQGTRLTVV.

This chain joins TRBV12-3 or TRBV12-4 and TRBJ1-4; D gene unclear. The CDR3 sequence is 14 residues long. V gave up 6 bases and J gave up 0 bases, with 8 bases separating them. The CDR3 sequence: CASRIQTTNEKLFF. CDR3 nucleotides: TGTGCCAGCAGGATACAGACAACTAATGAAAAACTGTTTTTT.

This clonotype was counted a few times. This rearrangement joins TRBV5-1 to TRBJ1-1, with 8 bases aligning to TRBD1. After removal of 2 bases from V and 7 bases from J, the junction contained 4 bases not matched to a gene. The CDR3 consists of 13 residues. Germline CDR1 and CDR2: SGHRS and YFSETQ. CDR3 nucleotides: TGCGCCAGCAGCTTAAGAGGACAGGGTGAAGCTTTCTTT. It encodes CASSLRGQGEAFF.

This rearrangement joins TRBV27 to TRBJ2-5; 9 nucleotides match TRBD1. The J call could be wrong; TRBJ2-7 is a better fit for the DNA end. CDR1 is MNHEY and CDR2 is SMNVEV in the germline V gene (reference sequence). The CDR3 spans 15 residues. The CDR3 sequence: CASSFDSQGAGEQYF. As DNA, the CDR3 is TGTGCCAGCAGTTTTGATTCACAGGGGGCGGGCGAGCAGTACTTC.

This clonotype has only a few counts. The chain has TRBV5-1 and TRBJ1-6, with D maybe TRBD1 (5 bases). The CDR3 loop spans 18 amino acids. CDR1 is SGHRS and CDR2 is YFSETQ in the germline V gene. Trimming shortened V by 2 bases and J by 0 bases, and 15 bases separated the two germline ends. For the CDR3, the DNA is TGCGCCAGCAGCTTCCTAACACAGGCGAGCTCCTATAATTCACCCCTCCACTTT. It translates to CASSFLTQASSYNSPLHF.

There are many counts of this clonotype. The V gene is TRBV6-1, the J gene TRBJ2-3; 9 nucleotides match TRBD1. The germline V gene encodes CDR1 MNHNS and CDR2 SASEGT. V shed 3 bases and J 3 bases; nucleotides not matched to a gene: 7. This CDR3 region has 16 residues. In DNA, the CDR3 is TGTGCCAGCAGTGACCACAGGGGGCAGTTGACAGATACGCAGTATTTT. Translating it yields CASSDHRGQLTDTQYF.

A remark on this clonotype: This may be a read error: a much more frequent sequence differs by one nucleotide. The chain carries TRBV2 and TRBJ1-2, with TRBD1 as a possible D gene (5 bases). Germline CDR1 reads SNHLY; CDR2 reads FYNNEI. The CDR3 consists of 16 residues. Deletions cut 5 bases from V and 3 bases from J, with 19 bases between. CDR3 nucleotides: TGTGCCAGCAGTTTAGCCAGGGCATCGGACTACTATGGCTACACCTTC. Amino acids: CASSLARASDYYGYTF.

As concerns this clonotype: A much more abundant neighbour one base away suggests this may be a read error. V gene TRBV7-2 combines with J gene TRBJ2-3; D is possibly TRBD2 (7 bases). Germline CDR1 reads SGHTA; CDR2 reads FQGNSA. The CDR3 covers 18 residues. This chain's CDR3 is CASSQRAFGGGYTNTQYF. CDR3 nucleotide sequence: TGTGCCAGCAGCCAGAGGGCGTTTGGCGGGGGCTACACAAATACGCAGTATTTT.

Points on this clonotype: This may be a read error, as it is one base from a much larger clone. The rearrangement links TRBV24-1 to TRBJ2-4, with 9 nucleotides matching TRBD1. The V segment lost 0 bases and the J segment 13 bases; nucleotides outside the gene matches: 9. This CDR3 comprises 15 residues. Germline loops: CDR1 KGHDR, CDR2 SFDVKD. The CDR3 spells CATSDLTGGGYEQYF. The CDR3 DNA follows: TGTGCCACCAGTGATTTGACAGGGGGCGGTTATGAGCAGTACTTC.

Ten or more counts support this clonotype. The chain recombines TRBV11-3 with TRBJ2-5, with a possible D match to TRBD2 (6 bases). The CDR3 has 14 amino acids. Germline V gene sequence: CDR1 SGHNT, CDR2 YENEEA. V gave up 5 bases and J gave up 3 bases, with 13 bases separating them. In DNA, the CDR3 is TGTGCCAGCAGCCTTAGCGGATCTAAAGAGACCCAGTACTTC. Its translation: CASSLSGSKETQYF.

Ten or more counts support this clonotype. The chain employs TRBV4-1 and TRBJ2-4; 11 bases map to TRBD1. Germline trimming cut 0 bases from V and 15 bases from J; bases unmatched to any gene: 10. Germline CDR1 and CDR2: MGHRA and YSYEKL. The CDR3 is 15 residues long. CDR3 loop: CASSQDRTGGAWRYF. The CDR3 DNA reads as TGCGCCAGCAGCCAAGATAGGACAGGGGGCGCTTGGCGGTACTTC.

The rearrangement uses TRBV20-1 and TRBJ1-6; 10 positions match TRBD1. With 2 bases clipped from V and 10 bases from J, the junction kept 5 bases outside the gene matches. Germline-derived CDR1 and CDR2 are DFQATT and SNEGSKA (reference sequence). This CDR3 is 14 amino acids long. This CDR3 is CSARTTGGRSPLHF. The CDR3 region has the DNA TGCAGTGCTAGAACGACAGGGGGCAGATCACCCCTCCACTTT.

This chain joins TRBV6-5 and TRBJ1-2; 8 bases line up with TRBD1. Germline V gene sequence: CDR1 MNHEY, CDR2 SVGAGI. Trimming took 6 bases from V and 5 from J; bases not matched to a gene: 8. The CDR3 spans 14 residues. The CDR3, as DNA: TGTGCCAGCAGCTTGACAGGGGCCCAGTATGGCTACACCTTC. This translates into CASSLTGAQYGYTF.

Worth noting for this clonotype: With a much larger clone just one base away, this may be a read error. V is TRBV20-1 and J is TRBJ1-4; 8 bases align to TRBD1. J gave up 9 bases and V 3 bases, and 6 bases lay outside the gene matches. Germline V gene data show CDR1 as DFQATT and CDR2 as SNEGSKA (reference sequence). The CDR3 is 13 amino acids. This CDR3 is CSARDRDCKKLFF. CDR3 DNA: TGCAGTGCTAGGGACAGGGATTGCAAAAAACTGTTTTTT.

The table lists this clonotype with many counts. CDR3 amino acids: CASSYRSAGANVLTF. The CDR3 bases are TGTGCCAGCAGTTACAGGTCTGCGGGGGCCAACGTCCTGACTTTC. The V gene is TRBV6-2 or TRBV6-3, the J gene TRBJ2-6; D is unresolved. CDR1 is MNHEY, CDR2 SVGEGT, per germline. The germline V and J ends were trimmed by 2 bases and 4 bases, with 9 bases remaining between them. This CDR3 spans 15 amino acids.

At least ten counts were recorded for this clonotype. The rearrangement links TRBV6-4 to TRBJ2-1, with 8 bases identical to TRBD2. The CDR3 totals 15 residues. Germline V lookup: CDR1 MRHNA, CDR2 SNTAGT. V shed 5 bases, J shed 5 bases, and the junction held 8 bases outside the gene matches. The CDR3 DNA reads as TGTGCCAGCAGTCAGGGCCTAGCGGGCCACAATGAGCAGTTCTTC. Translating it yields CASSQGLAGHNEQFF.

Regarding this clonotype: Possible read error: a much larger clone is one base away. This rearrangement joins TRBV30 to TRBJ1-2; 9 bases line up with TRBD1. Germline CDR1 and CDR2: GTSNPN and SVGIG (reference sequence). The J segment lost 3 bases and the V segment lost 3 bases, leaving 2 bases of the junction unmatched. The CDR3 sequence is 13 residues long. The CDR3 region is CAWRRTGDYGYTF. The CDR3 nucleotides read TGTGCCTGGAGGCGGACAGGGGACTATGGCTACACCTTC.

With regard to this clonotype: Compared with germline, one end of the junction differs, possibly owing to a read error. The chain links TRBV12-3 or TRBV12-4 to TRBJ2-1; 12 bases agree with TRBD2. The CDR3 is made up of 15 amino acids. CDR3 in amino acids: CTSSLVLAGGNEQFF. DNA for the CDR3: TGTACCAGCAGTTTAGTACTAGCGGGGGGAAATGAGCAGTTCTTC.

Ten or more counts support this clonotype. The chain carries TRBV6-5 and TRBJ2-1; D might be TRBD2 (7 bases). From germline, CDR1 is MNHEY and CDR2 SVGAGI. The CDR3 contains 15 residues. Trimming shortened V by 3 bases and J by 3 bases, and 12 bases separated the two germline ends. This CDR3 is CASSYAGAHYNEQFF. For the CDR3, the DNA is TGTGCCAGCAGTTATGCGGGGGCCCACTACAATGAGCAGTTCTTC.

V usage is TRBV5-1 and J usage is TRBJ1-4; tentatively, D is TRBD1 (5 bases). This CDR3 has 15 amino acids. Germline V gene lookup returns CDR1 SGHRS and CDR2 YFSETQ. Trimming left V 4 bases short and J 2 bases short, with 12 bases between. The CDR3 sequence: CASSPKGRTNEKLFF. The CDR3 nucleotides read TGCGCCAGCAGCCCGAAGGGGCGGACTAATGAAAAACTGTTTTTT.

About this clonotype: The junction shows a germline mismatch at one end, possibly a read error. V gene TRBV2 combines with J gene TRBJ2-6, with D perhaps being TRBD1 or TRBD2 (5 bases each). CDR3 length: 18 amino acids. Per the germline V gene, CDR1 is SNHLY and CDR2 is FYNNEI. CDR3 sequence: CASTGPQGAGSGANVQTF. CDR3 sequence (DNA): TGTGCCAGCACTGGGCCTCAGGGTGCGGGCTCTGGGGCCAACGTCCAGACTTTC.

Worth noting for this clonotype: A much bigger clone sits one base away, suggesting this may be a read error. This chain links TRBV3-1 with TRBJ2-5, with 10 bases matching TRBD1. The end of the DNA fits TRBJ2-1 better, so the J call may be wrong. This CDR3 has 15 amino acids. CDR1 and CDR2 (germline): LGHDT, YNNKEL (reference sequence). The DNA of the CDR3 is TGTGCCAGCAGCCGCCGGGACAGGGGCCAAGAGACCCAGTTCTTC. As protein: CASSRRDRGQETQFF.